This T cell receptor beta chain was profiled in a study of monozygotic twins with inflammatory bowel disease. Concerning this clonotype: Its antigen is still unknown.

Study findings and constraints: Relative clonotype sharing with others was diminished in IBD patients versus healthy twins, particularly with disease activity. The co-twins with IBD showed lower TCRbeta diversity (inverse Simpson) than their healthy siblings.

For every sample, eight separate reactions were used to make cDNA. The UMIs carried a 6-nucleotide sample barcode, and they were added by template switching. TCRdb reprocessed the 5' RACE reads and keeps a single row for each CDR3 protein, giving no DNA. The sample has around 210,000 distinct CDR3 sequences. Source material: blood. This receptor was identified in a human donor with ulcerative colitis or Crohn's disease, or a healthy co-twin of an affected twin (not recorded which).

CDR3 region: CASSPGGVTPLETQYF. The chain combines TRBV4-2 with TRBJ2-5; without DNA, the TCRdb call of TRBD1 cannot be checked. The CDR3 runs to 16 residues. CDR1 is LGHNA and CDR2 is YNFKEQ in the germline V gene.